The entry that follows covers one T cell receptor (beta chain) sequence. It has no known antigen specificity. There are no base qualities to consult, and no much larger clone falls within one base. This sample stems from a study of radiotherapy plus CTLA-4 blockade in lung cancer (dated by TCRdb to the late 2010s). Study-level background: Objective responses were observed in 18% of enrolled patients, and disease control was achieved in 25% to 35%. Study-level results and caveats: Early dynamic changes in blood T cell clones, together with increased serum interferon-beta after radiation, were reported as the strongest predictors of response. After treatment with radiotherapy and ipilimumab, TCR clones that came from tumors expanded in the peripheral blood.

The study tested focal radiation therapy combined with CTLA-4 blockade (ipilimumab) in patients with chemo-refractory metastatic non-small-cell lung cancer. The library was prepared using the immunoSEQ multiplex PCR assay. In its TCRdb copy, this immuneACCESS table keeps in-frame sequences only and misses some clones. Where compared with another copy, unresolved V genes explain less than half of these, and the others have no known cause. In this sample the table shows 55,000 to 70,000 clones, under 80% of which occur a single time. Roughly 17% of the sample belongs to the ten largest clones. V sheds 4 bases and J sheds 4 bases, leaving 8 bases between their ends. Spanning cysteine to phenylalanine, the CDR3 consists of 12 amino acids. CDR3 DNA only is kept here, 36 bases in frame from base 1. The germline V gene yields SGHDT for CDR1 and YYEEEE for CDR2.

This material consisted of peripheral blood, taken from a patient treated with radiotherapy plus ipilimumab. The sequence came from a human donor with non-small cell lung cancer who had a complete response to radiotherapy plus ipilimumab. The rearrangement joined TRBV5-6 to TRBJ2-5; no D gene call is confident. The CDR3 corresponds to CASSLVSETQYF. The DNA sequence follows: TGTGCCAGCAGCCTTGTGTCAGAGACCCAGTACTTC.